This is a list of T cell receptor beta chains from one sample in a study of shared clonotypes between healthy human individuals. TCRdb's copy holds only in-frame clones and misses some; the assay was immunoSEQ multiplex PCR. The data show 1,400,000 or so clones, with around 98.5% seen just once and around 0.33% held by the top ten. The source material was naive CD4+ T cells sorted from blood. These receptors were taken from a man aged 25-40 years in good health. The CDR3 runs from the conserved cysteine through the conserved F or W. D genes are given only for firm matches. A row's size may be missing; if present it is once, few, many or a size class.

CDR3 protein: CASSFSQPQHF
CDR3 DNA: TGTGCCAGCAGTTTCAGTCAGCCCCAGCATTTT
V gene: TRBV28
clone size: -
D gene: -
J gene: TRBJ1-5

CDR3 protein: CASSRDRGQSDTQYF
CDR3 DNA: TGTGCCAGCAGTCGGGACAGGGGGCAATCAGATACGCAGTATTTT
V gene: TRBV6-1
clone size: once
D gene: TRBD1
J gene: TRBJ2-3

CDR3 protein: CASSLDFETQYF
CDR3 DNA: TGTGCCAGCAGCTTAGATTTTGAGACCCAGTACTTC
V gene: TRBV7-9
clone size: -
D gene: -
J gene: TRBJ2-5

CDR3 protein: CASSGGQNEKLFF
CDR3 DNA: TGCGCCAGCAGCGGGGGACAGAACGAAAAACTGTTTTTT
V gene: TRBV5-1
clone size: -
D gene: TRBD1
J gene: TRBJ1-4

CDR3 protein: CASSVELGNTIYF
CDR3 DNA: TGTGCCAGCAGCGTAGAACTTGGAAACACCATATATTTT
V gene: TRBV9
clone size: -
D gene: -
J gene: TRBJ1-3

CDR3 protein: CASSRLADTQYF
CDR3 DNA: TGTGCCAGTAGTCGTCTGGCGGATACGCAGTATTTT
V gene: TRBV19
clone size: -
D gene: -
J gene: TRBJ2-3

CDR3 protein: CASSLGTSVSTDTQYF
CDR3 DNA: TGTGCCAGCAGCTTAGGGACTAGCGTCAGCACAGATACGCAGTATTTT
V gene: TRBV11-2
clone size: -
D gene: TRBD2
J gene: TRBJ2-3

CDR3 protein: CASSRRLTDQPQHF
CDR3 DNA: TGTGCCAGCAGTCGAAGACTGACGGATCAGCCCCAGCATTTT
V gene: TRBV6-1
clone size: -
D gene: -
J gene: TRBJ1-5

CDR3 protein: CSTSFNGAFETQYF
CDR3 DNA: TGCTCAACCAGCTTTAACGGGGCTTTCGAGACCCAGTACTTC
V gene: TRBV5-1
clone size: few
D gene: -
J gene: TRBJ2-5

CDR3 protein: CASSLAPAGGTGELFF
CDR3 DNA: TGTGCCAGCAGCTTAGCTCCAGCGGGAGGAACCGGGGAGCTGTTTTTT
V gene: TRBV7-9
clone size: -
D gene: TRBD2
J gene: TRBJ2-2

CDR3 protein: CASRVDSSRNEQFF
CDR3 DNA: TGTGCCAGCAGGGTGGACAGCTCGAGGAATGAGCAGTTCTTC
V gene: TRBV5-4
clone size: -
D gene: -
J gene: TRBJ2-1

CDR3 protein: CASSYSPLAGAHEQYF
CDR3 DNA: TGTGCCAGCAGTTACTCACCCCTAGCGGGAGCCCACGAGCAGTACTTC
V gene: TRBV6-5
clone size: -
D gene: TRBD2
J gene: TRBJ2-7

CDR3 protein: CASSKPRTGFKNTEAFF
CDR3 DNA: TGTGCCAGCAGTAAACCCAGGACAGGGTTCAAGAACACTGAAGCTTTCTTT
V gene: TRBV28
clone size: -
D gene: TRBD1
J gene: TRBJ1-1

CDR3 protein: CASSPGNSDEQFF
CDR3 DNA: TGTGCCAGCTCTCCGGGCAACAGCGATGAGCAGTTCTTC
V gene: TRBV27
clone size: -
D gene: -
J gene: TRBJ2-1

CDR3 protein: CASSLAGGNQPQHF
CDR3 DNA: TGTGCCAGCAGCCTCGCGGGGGGTAATCAGCCCCAGCATTTT
V gene: TRBV9
clone size: -
D gene: -
J gene: TRBJ1-5

CDR3 protein: CASSIAADLPYGYTF
CDR3 DNA: TGTGCCAGTAGTATAGCAGCAGACCTCCCCTATGGCTACACCTTC
V gene: TRBV19
clone size: once
D gene: -
J gene: TRBJ1-2

CDR3 protein: CSVATGGGTEAFF
CDR3 DNA: TGCAGCGTCGCGACAGGAGGGGGGACTGAAGCTTTCTTT
V gene: TRBV29-1
clone size: -
D gene: -
J gene: TRBJ1-1

CDR3 protein: CASSAQGRMDYGYTF
CDR3 DNA: TGTGCCAGCAGCGCTCAGGGACGGATGGACTATGGCTACACCTTC
V gene: TRBV9
clone size: -
D gene: -
J gene: TRBJ1-2

CDR3 protein: CASSATDSSYEQYF
CDR3 DNA: TGTGCCAGCAGCGCGACGGACAGCAGCTACGAGCAGTACTTC
V gene: TRBV9
clone size: -
D gene: -
J gene: TRBJ2-7

CDR3 protein: CASSRQGNQPQHF
CDR3 DNA: TGTGCCAGCAGCAGACAGGGGAATCAGCCCCAGCATTTT
V gene: TRBV7-9
clone size: -
D gene: TRBD1
J gene: TRBJ1-5

CDR3 protein: CASSLVRGNQPQHF
CDR3 DNA: TGTGCCAGCAGTCTAGTTAGGGGCAATCAGCCCCAGCATTTT
V gene: TRBV27
clone size: -
D gene: -
J gene: TRBJ1-5

CDR3 protein: CSVEDPFPGTSNEQFF
CDR3 DNA: TGCAGCGTTGAAGACCCTTTCCCCGGGACCTCTAATGAGCAGTTCTTC
V gene: TRBV29-1
clone size: -
D gene: -
J gene: TRBJ2-1

CDR3 protein: CASSLPGLAGASYEQYF
CDR3 DNA: TGTGCCAGCAGTTTGCCGGGACTAGCGGGAGCCTCCTACGAGCAGTACTTC
V gene: TRBV28
clone size: -
D gene: TRBD2
J gene: TRBJ2-7

CDR3 protein: CASSLDSRKEKLFF
CDR3 DNA: TGTGCCAGCAGTCTGGACTCCCGTAAGGAAAAACTGTTTTTT
V gene: TRBV27
clone size: -
D gene: -
J gene: TRBJ1-4

CDR3 protein: CARSLVFRASETYEQYF
CDR3 DNA: TGTGCCAGAAGCTTGGTCTTCAGGGCTAGCGAAACCTACGAGCAGTACTTC
V gene: TRBV5-3
clone size: -
D gene: -
J gene: TRBJ2-7

CDR3 protein: CASSLYSGVNEQFF
CDR3 DNA: TGTGCCAGCAGCTTGTATTCCGGAGTCAATGAGCAGTTCTTC
V gene: TRBV7-9
clone size: -
D gene: -
J gene: TRBJ2-1

CDR3 protein: CASSISGRMALNEQFF
CDR3 DNA: TGTGCCAGTAGTATATCGGGCCGAATGGCTTTGAATGAGCAGTTCTTC
V gene: TRBV19
clone size: -
D gene: -
J gene: TRBJ2-1

CDR3 protein: CASRLASLEQYF
CDR3 DNA: TGTGCCAGCCGCCTGGCCTCCCTCGAGCAGTACTTC
V gene: TRBV2
clone size: -
D gene: -
J gene: TRBJ2-7

CDR3 protein: CASSLSGRAPDTQYF
CDR3 DNA: TGTGCCAGCAGCCTTAGCGGGAGGGCCCCAGATACGCAGTATTTT
V gene: TRBV9
clone size: -
D gene: TRBD2
J gene: TRBJ2-3

CDR3 protein: CASSLPGTGVLANEKLFF
CDR3 DNA: TGTGCCAGCAGTCTCCCCGGGACAGGGGTCCTTGCTAATGAAAAACTGTTTTTT
V gene: TRBV28
clone size: -
D gene: TRBD1
J gene: TRBJ1-4

CDR3 protein: CASSPLPLAGETRVGTDTQYF
CDR3 DNA: TGTGCCAGCTCACCCCTCCCGCTAGCGGGAGAGACGCGGGTGGGCACAGATACGCAGTATTTT
V gene: TRBV18
clone size: -
D gene: TRBD2
J gene: TRBJ2-3

CDR3 protein: CATSRDREYEQYF
CDR3 DNA: TGTGCCACCAGCAGAGACAGGGAGTACGAGCAGTACTTC
V gene: TRBV15
clone size: -
D gene: -
J gene: TRBJ2-7

CDR3 protein: CASSLDRETEAFF
CDR3 DNA: TGCGCCAGCAGCTTGGACAGGGAAACTGAAGCTTTCTTT
V gene: TRBV5-1
clone size: -
D gene: -
J gene: TRBJ1-1

CDR3 protein: CAISVVGTSYNEQFF
CDR3 DNA: TGTGCCATCAGTGTGGTCGGGACCTCCTACAATGAGCAGTTCTTC
V gene: TRBV10-3
clone size: -
D gene: -
J gene: TRBJ2-1

CDR3 protein: CASSISLRGRLDRNNQPQHF
CDR3 DNA: TGTGCCAGTAGTATCAGTTTGAGGGGACGTTTGGACAGAAACAATCAGCCCCAGCATTTT
V gene: TRBV19
clone size: -
D gene: -
J gene: TRBJ1-5

CDR3 protein: CSVRGTMYEQYF
CDR3 DNA: TGCAGCGTTCGGGGCACGATGTACGAGCAGTACTTC
V gene: TRBV29-1
clone size: -
D gene: -
J gene: TRBJ2-7

CDR3 protein: CASSPTGYEQYF
CDR3 DNA: TGTGCCAGCTCCCCGACAGGCTACGAGCAGTACTTC
V gene: TRBV18
clone size: -
D gene: -
J gene: TRBJ2-7

CDR3 protein: CAISLSGANVLTF
CDR3 DNA: TGTGCCATCAGTCTCTCTGGGGCCAACGTCCTGACTTTC
V gene: TRBV10-3
clone size: -
D gene: -
J gene: TRBJ2-6

CDR3 protein: CASSQDGGPGEKLFF
CDR3 DNA: TGCGCCAGCAGCCAAGACGGGGGGCCCGGTGAAAAACTGTTTTTT
V gene: TRBV4-1
clone size: -
D gene: -
J gene: TRBJ1-4

CDR3 protein: CASAASGGISYNEQFF
CDR3 DNA: TGTGCCAGCGCTGCTAGCGGGGGTATCTCCTACAATGAGCAGTTCTTC
V gene: TRBV27
clone size: -
D gene: TRBD2
J gene: TRBJ2-1

CDR3 protein: CASSLFGTASYNEQFF
CDR3 DNA: TGTGCCAGCAGCTTGTTCGGGACAGCTTCTTACAATGAGCAGTTCTTC
V gene: TRBV5-6
clone size: -
D gene: TRBD1
J gene: TRBJ2-1

CDR3 protein: CASSRDPGWYEQYF
CDR3 DNA: TGTGCCAGCAGCAGGGACCCAGGCTGGTACGAGCAGTACTTC
V gene: TRBV6-6
clone size: -
D gene: -
J gene: TRBJ2-7

CDR3 protein: CASSSYRGLGEKLFF
CDR3 DNA: TGTGCCAGCAGTTCCTACAGGGGTCTCGGTGAAAAACTGTTTTTT
V gene: TRBV28
clone size: -
D gene: TRBD1
J gene: TRBJ1-4

CDR3 protein: CASSPGAQETQYF
CDR3 DNA: TGTGCCAGCTCACCAGGGGCCCAAGAGACCCAGTACTTC
V gene: TRBV18
clone size: -
D gene: -
J gene: TRBJ2-5

CDR3 protein: CASSVSGTKNTGELFF
CDR3 DNA: TGTGCCAGCAGCGTGAGCGGGACTAAGAACACCGGGGAGCTGTTTTTT
V gene: TRBV9
clone size: -
D gene: TRBD2
J gene: TRBJ2-2

CDR3 protein: CASSQPLVRVYEQYF
CDR3 DNA: TGTGCCAGCAGCCAGCCCCTAGTTCGGGTCTACGAGCAGTACTTC
V gene: TRBV11-2
clone size: -
D gene: -
J gene: TRBJ2-7

CDR3 protein: CASSPEVAGLTDTQYF
CDR3 DNA: TGCGCCAGCAGCCCCGAGGTAGCGGGCCTCACAGATACGCAGTATTTT
V gene: TRBV10-1
clone size: -
D gene: TRBD2
J gene: TRBJ2-3

CDR3 protein: CASSQLPVLPGLVFSEQYF
CDR3 DNA: TGCGCCAGCAGCCAACTTCCGGTATTACCGGGACTAGTCTTTTCCGAGCAGTACTTC
V gene: TRBV4-1
clone size: -
D gene: TRBD2
J gene: TRBJ2-7

CDR3 protein: CASRGPGPTDTQYF
CDR3 DNA: TGCGCCAGCAGAGGACCGGGACCCACAGATACGCAGTATTTT
V gene: TRBV4-3
clone size: -
D gene: -
J gene: TRBJ2-3

CDR3 protein: CASTTTGGMNTEAFF
CDR3 DNA: TGTGCCAGCACTACGACAGGAGGGATGAACACTGAAGCTTTCTTT
V gene: TRBV2
clone size: -
D gene: -
J gene: TRBJ1-1

CDR3 protein: CASSAASGDTMNTEAFF
CDR3 DNA: TGTGCCAGCAGCGCCGCCAGTGGGGACACAATGAACACTGAAGCTTTCTTT
V gene: TRBV9
clone size: -
D gene: -
J gene: TRBJ1-1

CDR3 protein: CASHRTSGSYEQYF
CDR3 DNA: TGTGCCAGCCACAGGACTAGCGGGAGCTACGAGCAGTACTTC
V gene: TRBV6-1
clone size: -
D gene: TRBD2
J gene: TRBJ2-7